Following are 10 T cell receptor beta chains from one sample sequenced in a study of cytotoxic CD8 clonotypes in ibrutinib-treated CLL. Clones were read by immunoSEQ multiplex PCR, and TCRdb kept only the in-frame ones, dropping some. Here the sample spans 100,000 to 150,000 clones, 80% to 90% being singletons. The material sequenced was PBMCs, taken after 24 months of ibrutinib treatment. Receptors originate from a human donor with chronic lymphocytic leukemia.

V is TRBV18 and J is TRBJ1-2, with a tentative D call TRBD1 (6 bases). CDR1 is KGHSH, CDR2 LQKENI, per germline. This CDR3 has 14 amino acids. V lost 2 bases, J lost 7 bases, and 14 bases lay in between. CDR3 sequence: CASSPEQGSGGYTF. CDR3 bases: TGTGCCAGCTCACCAGAACAGGGTTCGGGTGGCTACACCTTC.

CDR3 nucleotide sequence: TGTGCCAGCGCGCTCTCTGGAAACACCATATATTTT. Protein product: CASALSGNTIYF. The J gene is TRBJ1-3, the V gene TRBV28; D gene uncertain. Trimming stripped 8 bases from V and 0 bases from J, with 5 bases between. This CDR3 region has 12 residues. The germline gives CDR1 MDHEN, CDR2 SYDVKM. The full variable domain, completed using reference TRBV28 and TRBJ1-3, is DVKVTQSSRYLVKRTGEKVFLECVQDMDHENMFWYRQDPGLGLRLIYFSYDVKMKEKGDIPEGYSVSREKKERFSLILESASTNQTSMYLCASALSGNTIYFGEGSWLTVV.

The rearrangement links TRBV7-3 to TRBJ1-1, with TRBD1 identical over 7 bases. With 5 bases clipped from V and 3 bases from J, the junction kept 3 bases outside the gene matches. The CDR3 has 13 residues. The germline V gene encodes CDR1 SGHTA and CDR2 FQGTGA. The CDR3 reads CASSPGQHTEAFF. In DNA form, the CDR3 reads TGTGCCAGCAGCCCGGGACAGCACACTGAAGCTTTCTTT.

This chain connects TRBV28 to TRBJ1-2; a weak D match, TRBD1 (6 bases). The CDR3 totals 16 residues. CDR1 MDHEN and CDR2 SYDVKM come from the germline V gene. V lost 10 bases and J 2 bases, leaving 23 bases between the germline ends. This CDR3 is CATQVHGGGRNYGYTF. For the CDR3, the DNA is TGTGCCACCCAAGTCCATGGGGGGGGCCGGAACTATGGCTACACCTTC.

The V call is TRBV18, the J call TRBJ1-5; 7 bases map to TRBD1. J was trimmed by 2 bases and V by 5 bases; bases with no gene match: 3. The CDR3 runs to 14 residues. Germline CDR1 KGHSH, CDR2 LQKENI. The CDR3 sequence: CASSRTGGNQPQHF. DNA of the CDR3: TGTGCCAGCTCAAGGACAGGAGGCAATCAGCCCCAGCATTTT. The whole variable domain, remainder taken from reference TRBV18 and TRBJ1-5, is NAGVMQNPRHLVRRRGQEARLRCSPMKGHSHVYWYRQLPEEGLKFMVYLQKENIIDESGMPKERFSAEFPKEGPSILRIQQVVRGDSAAYFCASSRTGGNQPQHFGDGTRLSIL.

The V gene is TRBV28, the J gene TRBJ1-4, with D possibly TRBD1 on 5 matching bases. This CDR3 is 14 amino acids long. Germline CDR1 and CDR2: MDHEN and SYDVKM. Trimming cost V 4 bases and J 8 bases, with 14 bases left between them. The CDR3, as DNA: TGTGCCAGCAGTTGGGGCGGGGTTCGGGAAAAACTGTTTTTT. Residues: CASSWGGVREKLFF.

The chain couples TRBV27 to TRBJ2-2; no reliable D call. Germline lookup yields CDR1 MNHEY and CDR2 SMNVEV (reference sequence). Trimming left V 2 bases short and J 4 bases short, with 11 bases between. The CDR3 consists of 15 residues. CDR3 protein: CASSLGWQRTGELFF. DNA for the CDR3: TGTGCCAGCAGTTTAGGGTGGCAGCGCACCGGGGAGCTGTTTTTT.

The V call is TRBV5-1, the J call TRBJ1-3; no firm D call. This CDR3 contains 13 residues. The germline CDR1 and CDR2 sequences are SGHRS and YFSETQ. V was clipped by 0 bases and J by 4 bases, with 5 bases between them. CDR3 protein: CASSLDLGNTIYF. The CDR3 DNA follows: TGCGCCAGCAGCTTGGACCTGGGAAACACCATATATTTT. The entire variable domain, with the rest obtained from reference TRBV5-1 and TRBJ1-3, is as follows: KAGVTQTPRYLIKTRGQQVTLSCSPISGHRSVSWYQQTPGQGLQFLFEYFSETQRNKGNFPGRFSGRQFSNSRSEMNVSTLELGDSALYLCASSLDLGNTIYFGEGSWLTVV.

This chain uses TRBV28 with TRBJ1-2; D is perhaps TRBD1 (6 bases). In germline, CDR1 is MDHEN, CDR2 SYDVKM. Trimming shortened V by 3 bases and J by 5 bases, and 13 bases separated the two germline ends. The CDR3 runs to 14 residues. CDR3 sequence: CASSFGGRGYGYTF. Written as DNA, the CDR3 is TGTGCCAGCAGTTTCGGCGGCAGGGGATATGGCTACACCTTC.

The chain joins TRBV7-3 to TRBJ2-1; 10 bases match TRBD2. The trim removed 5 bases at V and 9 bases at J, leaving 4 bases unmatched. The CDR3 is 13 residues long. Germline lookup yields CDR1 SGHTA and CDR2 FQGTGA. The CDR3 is CASSLAGVREQFF. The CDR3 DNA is TGTGCCAGCAGCCTAGCGGGGGTACGTGAGCAGTTCTTC.